The next 8 T cell receptor beta chains were all read from a single sample in a study of T-cell memory formation after mild COVID-19. TCRdb re-analysed the 5' RACE reads in MiXCR, keeping a single row per CDR3 protein. The table lists about 340,000 distinct CDR3 sequences, 15% to 20% of them singletons. The sequencing sample was made of PBMCs or a T cell subset sorted from them (not recorded which). The receptor set was obtained from a man aged 18 to 29 who had mild COVID-19 (a few samples of this study predate the infection). Cell type and time point are not known.

There are many counts of this clonotype. The chain couples TRBV7-2 to TRBJ2-3; D might be TRBD1 or TRBD2, each matching 5 bases. V shed 6 bases and J shed 1 base, with 11 bases lying between them. From germline, CDR1 is SGHTA and CDR2 FQGNSA. The CDR3 contains 14 residues. DNA of the CDR3: TGTGCCAGCAGAAGGGACCGCCGCACAGATACGCAGTATTTT. Translation: CASRRDRRTDTQYF.

V is TRBV28 and J is TRBJ2-7, with 7 bases that match TRBD2. The CDR3 spans 16 residues. The germline V gene encodes CDR1 MDHEN and CDR2 SYDVKM. J was trimmed by 2 bases and V by 4 bases; bases with no gene match: 11. CDR3 DNA sequence: TGTGCCAGCAGTTCAACAACTGGGAGGGGCGCCTACGAGCAGTACGTC. Its protein product is CASSSTTGRGAYEQYV.

This clonotype appeared many times. The CDR3 DNA is TGTGCCAGCGTGAGGGCCATGCGAAATGAGCAGTTCTTC. Translation gives CASVRAMRNEQFF. This chain uses TRBV12-3 or TRBV12-4 with TRBJ2-1; D might be TRBD2 (5 bases). The CDR3 is 13 amino acids. The V gene lost 8 bases and the J gene lost 7 bases, with 15 bases spanning the gap.

This clonotype was seen only a few times. The chain carries TRBV20-1 and TRBJ2-3, with 10 bases matching TRBD2. This CDR3 has 14 amino acids. The trim removed 3 bases at V and 3 bases at J, leaving 3 bases unmatched. The germline V gene encodes CDR1 DFQATT and CDR2 SNEGSKA (reference sequence). CDR3 nucleotides: TGCAGTGCTAGTCCTAGCGGGGGTACAGATACGCAGTATTTT. As protein: CSASPSGGTDTQYF.

Only a few counts were recorded for this clonotype. The V gene is TRBV27, the J gene TRBJ2-3; D remains ambiguous. The ends were cut back, 7 bases at V and 2 bases at J, with 10 bases in the middle. This CDR3 contains 13 residues. Germline-derived CDR1 and CDR2 are MNHEY and SMNVEV (reference sequence). CDR3 nucleotides: TGTGCCAGCATGCGTGGTTTCACAGATACGCAGTATTTT. Protein: CASMRGFTDTQYF.

This chain connects TRBV5-6 to TRBJ2-7, with 10 positions matching TRBD2. J lost 5 bases, V lost 4 bases, and 6 bases had no gene match. The CDR3 length is 14 residues. The V gene's germline CDR1 is SGHDT and CDR2 YYEEEE. CDR3 sequence (DNA): TGTGCCAGCAGCGCCAGCGGGGGGGACCACGAGCAGTACGTC. Translating it yields CASSASGGDHEQYV.

This chain uses TRBV20-1 with TRBJ1-4, with D hard to call. This CDR3 comprises 13 residues. V gave up 5 bases and J gave up 7 bases, with 14 bases separating them. Germline-derived CDR1 and CDR2 are DFQATT and SNEGSKA (reference sequence). CDR3 residues: CSAHRSGSEKLFF. The CDR3 DNA is TGCAGTGCTCACCGATCGGGGAGTGAAAAACTGTTTTTT.

This clonotype was counted once. The gene calls are TRBV16 and TRBJ1-1, with 8 bases fitting TRBD1. The germline gives CDR1 KGHSY, CDR2 FQNENV. The CDR3 totals 14 residues. V trimming: 2 bases; J trimming: 3 bases; junction bases outside the gene matches: 2. This CDR3 reads CASSQGTGDTEAFF. The CDR3, as DNA: TGTGCCAGCAGCCAAGGGACAGGCGACACTGAAGCTTTCTTT.